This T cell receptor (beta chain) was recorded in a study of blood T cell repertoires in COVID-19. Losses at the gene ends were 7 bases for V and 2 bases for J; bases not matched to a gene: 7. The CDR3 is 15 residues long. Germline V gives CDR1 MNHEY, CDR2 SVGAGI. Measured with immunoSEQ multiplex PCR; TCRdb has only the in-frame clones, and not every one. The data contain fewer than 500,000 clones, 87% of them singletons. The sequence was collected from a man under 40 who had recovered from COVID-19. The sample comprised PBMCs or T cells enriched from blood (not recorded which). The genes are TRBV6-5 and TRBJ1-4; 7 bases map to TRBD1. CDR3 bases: TGTGCCAGCACCTACTCGGGACAGACTAATGAAAAACTGTTTTTT. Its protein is CASTYSGQTNEKLFF.